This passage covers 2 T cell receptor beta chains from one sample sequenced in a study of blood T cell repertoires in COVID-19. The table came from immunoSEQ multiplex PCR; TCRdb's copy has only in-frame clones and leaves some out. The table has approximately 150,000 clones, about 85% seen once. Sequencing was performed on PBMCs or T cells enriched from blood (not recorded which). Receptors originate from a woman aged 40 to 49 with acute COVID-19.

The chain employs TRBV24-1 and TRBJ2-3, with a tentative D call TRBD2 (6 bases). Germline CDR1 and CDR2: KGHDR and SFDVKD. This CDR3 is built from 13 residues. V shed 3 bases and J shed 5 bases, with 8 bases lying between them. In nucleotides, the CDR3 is TGTGCCACCAGTGATGGGGGAGGAGATACGCAGTATTTT. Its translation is CATSDGGGDTQYF.

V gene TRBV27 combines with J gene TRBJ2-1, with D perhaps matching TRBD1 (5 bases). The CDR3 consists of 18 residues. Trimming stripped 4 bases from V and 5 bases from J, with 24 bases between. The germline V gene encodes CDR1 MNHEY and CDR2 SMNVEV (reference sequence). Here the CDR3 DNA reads TGTGCCAGCAGTTCGTTCGTTATCATGCGGATGGGGCACAATGAGCAGTTCTTC. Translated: CASSSFVIMRMGHNEQFF.